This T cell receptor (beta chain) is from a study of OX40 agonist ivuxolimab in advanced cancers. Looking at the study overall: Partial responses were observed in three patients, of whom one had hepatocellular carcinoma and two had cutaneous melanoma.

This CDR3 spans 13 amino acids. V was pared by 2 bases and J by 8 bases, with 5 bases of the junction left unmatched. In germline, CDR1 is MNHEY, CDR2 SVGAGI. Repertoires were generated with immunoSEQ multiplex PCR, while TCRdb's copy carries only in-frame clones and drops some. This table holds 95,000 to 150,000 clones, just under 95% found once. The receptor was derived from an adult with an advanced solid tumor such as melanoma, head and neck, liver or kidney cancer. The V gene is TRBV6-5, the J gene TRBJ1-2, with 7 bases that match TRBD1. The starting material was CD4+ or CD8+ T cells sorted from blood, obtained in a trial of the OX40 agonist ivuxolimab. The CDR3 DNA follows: TGTGCCAGCAGTTACCGGGGACAGCAGGGCTACACCTTC. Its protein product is CASSYRGQQGYTF.